These T cell receptor beta chains were read from a single sample in a study of regulatory T cells in long-lasting Graves disease. In TCRdb, the multiplex PCR reads were re-called with MiXCR into one record per CDR3 protein. The repertoire holds over 350,000 distinct CDR3 sequences, more than 20% seen once, with roughly 20% in the top ten. Specimen: peripheral blood mononuclear cells (PBMCs), collected when the disease was refractory, from a patient treated with antithyroid drugs. The receptor source for this set is a female donor with Graves disease. Each CDR3 is given without its conserved first and last residue.

ASTPETSGTEAL	TRBV6-1	TRBJ1-1
ASSYALGSSYEQY	TRBV6-5	TRBJ2-7
ASSEVPNYGYT	TRBV7-3	TRBJ1-2
SARNREIDQETQY	TRBV20-1	TRBJ2-5
ASSDDSTGELF	TRBV7-9	TRBJ2-2
ASSLFGQGNTIY	TRBV7-2	TRBJ1-3
ASSLGDFLTGELF	TRBV7-8	TRBJ2-2
AWSADTNTEAF	TRBV30	TRBJ1-1
AISEVEAGRGDTQY	TRBV10-3	TRBJ2-3
ASSLWAGENEKLF	TRBV27	TRBJ1-4
ASTQQGANTEAF	TRBV7-3	TRBJ1-1